This entry is about one T cell receptor (beta chain). Its antigen is not known. The sample comes from a study of monozygotic twins with inflammatory bowel disease. Findings of the study overall: Since immunosuppressive treatments differed, patient repertoires may have gained added variability.

Each CDR3 protein gets one entry in TCRdb, which reprocessed the 5' RACE reads and gives no DNA. The sample's table shows tens of thousands of distinct CDR3 sequences. Staff drew a roughly 2.6 ml blood sample from each donor. The CDR3 covers 17 residues. Germline V CDR1 and CDR2: SQVTM, ANQGSEA. Sample: blood. This TCR was sampled from a human donor with ulcerative colitis or Crohn's disease, or a healthy co-twin of an affected twin (not recorded which). The genes are TRBV29-1 and TRBJ1-1; checking the TCRdb D call of TRBD1 is not possible without DNA. CDR3: CSVDFHRGRIRNTEAFF.